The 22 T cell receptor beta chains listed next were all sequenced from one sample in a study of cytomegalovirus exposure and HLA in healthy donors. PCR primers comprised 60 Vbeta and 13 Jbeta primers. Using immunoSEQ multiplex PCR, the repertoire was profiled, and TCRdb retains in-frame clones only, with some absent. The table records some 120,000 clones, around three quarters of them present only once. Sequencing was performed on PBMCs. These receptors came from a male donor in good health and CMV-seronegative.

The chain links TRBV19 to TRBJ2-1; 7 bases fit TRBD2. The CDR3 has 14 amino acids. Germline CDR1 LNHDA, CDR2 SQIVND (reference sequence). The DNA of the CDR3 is TGTGCTTCAGGGCGGGAGTTAGGCTACAATGAGCAGTTCTTC. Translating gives CASGRELGYNEQFF.

CDR3 amino acids: CASSLELAGGPDTQYF. CDR3 sequence (DNA): TGCGCCAGCAGCTTGGAACTAGCGGGGGGCCCGGATACGCAGTATTTT. The chain combines TRBV5-1 with TRBJ2-3; 12 bases fit TRBD2. Trimming removed 0 bases from V and 6 bases from J; junction bases left unmatched: 5. The CDR3 is made up of 16 amino acids. CDR1 is SGHRS and CDR2 is YFSETQ in the germline V gene.

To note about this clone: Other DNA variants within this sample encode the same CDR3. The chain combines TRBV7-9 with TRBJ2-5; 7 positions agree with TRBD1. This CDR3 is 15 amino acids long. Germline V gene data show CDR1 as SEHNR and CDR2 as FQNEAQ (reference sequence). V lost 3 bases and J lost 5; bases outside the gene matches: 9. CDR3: CASSFRQGARETQYF. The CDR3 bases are TGTGCCAGCAGCTTTCGACAGGGCGCCCGGGAGACCCAGTACTTC.

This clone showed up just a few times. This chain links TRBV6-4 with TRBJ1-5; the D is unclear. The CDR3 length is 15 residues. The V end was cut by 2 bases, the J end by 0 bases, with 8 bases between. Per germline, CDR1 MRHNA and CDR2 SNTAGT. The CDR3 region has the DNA TGTGCCAGCAGTGACCGCGACAATAGCAATCAGCCCCAGCATTTT. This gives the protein CASSDRDNSNQPQHF.

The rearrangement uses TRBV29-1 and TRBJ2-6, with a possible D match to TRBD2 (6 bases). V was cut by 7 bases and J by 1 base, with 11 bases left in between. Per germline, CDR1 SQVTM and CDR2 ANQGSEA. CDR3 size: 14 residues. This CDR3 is CSAVGGSGANVLTF. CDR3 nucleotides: TGCAGCGCCGTAGGAGGGTCTGGGGCCAACGTCCTGACTTTC.

This CDR3 reads CASSLEVGGYEQYF. The DNA of the CDR3 is TGTGCCAGCAGCTTAGAAGTAGGAGGCTACGAGCAGTACTTC. The V call is TRBV7-6, the J call TRBJ2-7, with D perhaps matching TRBD2 (5 bases). This CDR3 has 14 residues. With 1 base removed from V and 3 bases from J, the gap between germline ends came to 10 bases. Germline lookup yields CDR1 SGHVS and CDR2 FNYEAQ.

The CDR3 DNA reads TGTGCCAGCAGCCTCTTGACAGGGAGGAGCACTGAAGCTTTCTTT. It is translated as CASSLLTGRSTEAFF. V usage is TRBV9 and J usage is TRBJ1-1; 7 positions match TRBD1. This CDR3 has 15 amino acids. V dropped 4 bases and J dropped 4; count of bases not matched to a gene: 10. The germline V gene has CDR1 SGDLS and CDR2 YYNGEE. Full variable domain (rest looked up from reference TRBV9 and TRBJ1-1): DSGVTQTPKHLITATGQRVTLRCSPRSGDLSVYWYQQSLDQGLQFLIQYYNGEERAKGNILERFSAQQFPDLHSELNLSSLELGDSALYFCASSLLTGRSTEAFFGQGTRLTVV.

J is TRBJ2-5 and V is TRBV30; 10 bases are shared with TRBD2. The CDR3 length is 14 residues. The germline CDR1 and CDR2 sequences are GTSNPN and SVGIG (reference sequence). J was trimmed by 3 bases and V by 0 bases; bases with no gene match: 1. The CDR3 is CAWSVTSGKETQYF. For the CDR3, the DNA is TGTGCCTGGAGTGTTACTAGCGGGAAAGAGACCCAGTACTTC.

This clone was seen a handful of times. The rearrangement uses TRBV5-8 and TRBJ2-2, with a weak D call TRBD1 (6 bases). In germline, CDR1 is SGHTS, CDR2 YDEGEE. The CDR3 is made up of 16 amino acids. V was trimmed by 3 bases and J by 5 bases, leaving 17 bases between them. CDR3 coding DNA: TGTGCCAGCAGCTCATTACCTTCCGGGACAACCGGGGAGCTGTTTTTT. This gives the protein CASSSLPSGTTGELFF.

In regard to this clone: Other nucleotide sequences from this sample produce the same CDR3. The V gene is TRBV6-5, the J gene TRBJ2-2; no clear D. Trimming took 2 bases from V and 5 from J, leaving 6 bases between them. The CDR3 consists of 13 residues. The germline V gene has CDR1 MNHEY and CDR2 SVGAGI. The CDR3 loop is CASSYSRTGELFF. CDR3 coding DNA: TGTGCCAGCAGTTACAGCAGGACCGGGGAGCTGTTTTTT.

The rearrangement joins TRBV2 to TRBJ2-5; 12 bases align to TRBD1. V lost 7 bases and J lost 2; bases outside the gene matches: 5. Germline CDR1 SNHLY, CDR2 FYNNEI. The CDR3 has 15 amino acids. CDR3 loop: CASTGQGAGQETQYF. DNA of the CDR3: TGTGCCAGCACGGGACAGGGGGCAGGGCAAGAGACCCAGTACTTC.

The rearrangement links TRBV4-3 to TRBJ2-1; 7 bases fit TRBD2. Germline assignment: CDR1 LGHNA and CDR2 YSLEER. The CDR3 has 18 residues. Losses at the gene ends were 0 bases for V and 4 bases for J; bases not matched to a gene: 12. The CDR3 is CASSQDTVLAALYNEQFF. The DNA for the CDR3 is TGCGCCAGCAGCCAAGATACGGTTCTAGCGGCTCTTTACAATGAGCAGTTCTTC.

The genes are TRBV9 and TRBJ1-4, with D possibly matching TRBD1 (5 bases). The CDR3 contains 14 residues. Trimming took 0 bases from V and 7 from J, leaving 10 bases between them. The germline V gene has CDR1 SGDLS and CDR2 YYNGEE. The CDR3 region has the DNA TGTGCCAGCAGCGTAGGACGGCAGGGTGAAAAACTGTTTTTT. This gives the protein CASSVGRQGEKLFF.

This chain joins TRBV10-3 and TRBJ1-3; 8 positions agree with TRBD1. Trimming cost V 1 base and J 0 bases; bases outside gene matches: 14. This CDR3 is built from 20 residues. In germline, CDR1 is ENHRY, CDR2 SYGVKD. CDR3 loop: CAISELGRGQSESSGNTIYF. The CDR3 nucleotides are TGTGCCATCAGTGAGTTGGGCAGGGGGCAGTCGGAGAGCTCTGGAAACACCATATATTTT.

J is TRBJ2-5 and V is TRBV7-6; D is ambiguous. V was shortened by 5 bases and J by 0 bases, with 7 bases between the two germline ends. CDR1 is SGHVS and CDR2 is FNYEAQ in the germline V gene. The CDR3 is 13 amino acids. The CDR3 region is CASSRDYQETQYF. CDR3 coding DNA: TGTGCCAGCAGCAGAGATTACCAAGAGACCCAGTACTTC.

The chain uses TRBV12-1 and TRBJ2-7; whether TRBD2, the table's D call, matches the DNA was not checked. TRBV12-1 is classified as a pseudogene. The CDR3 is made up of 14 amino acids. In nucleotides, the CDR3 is TGTGCCAGCAGCTTTCGGGGGGCCCCCTACGAGCAGTACTTC. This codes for CASSFRGAPYEQYF.

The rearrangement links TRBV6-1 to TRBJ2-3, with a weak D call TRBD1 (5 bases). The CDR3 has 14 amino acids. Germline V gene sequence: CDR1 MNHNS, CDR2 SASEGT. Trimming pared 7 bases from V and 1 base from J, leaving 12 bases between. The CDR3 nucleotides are TGTGCCAGCAAAAGGGGCCAGGGCACAGATACGCAGTATTTT. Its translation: CASKRGQGTDTQYF.

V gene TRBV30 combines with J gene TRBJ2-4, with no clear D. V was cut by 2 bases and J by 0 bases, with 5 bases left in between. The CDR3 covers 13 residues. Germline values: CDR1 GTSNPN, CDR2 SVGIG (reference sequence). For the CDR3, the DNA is TGTGCCTGGAGTCCAGTAGCCAAAAACATTCAGTACTTC. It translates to CAWSPVAKNIQYF.

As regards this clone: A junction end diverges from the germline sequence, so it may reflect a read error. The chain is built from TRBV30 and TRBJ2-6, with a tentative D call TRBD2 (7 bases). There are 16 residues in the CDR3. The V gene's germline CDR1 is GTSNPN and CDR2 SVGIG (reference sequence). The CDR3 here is CAWSTRGGAGANGLTF. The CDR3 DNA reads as TGTGCCTGGAGTACACGTGGGGGGGCTGGGGCCAACGGCCTGACTTTC.

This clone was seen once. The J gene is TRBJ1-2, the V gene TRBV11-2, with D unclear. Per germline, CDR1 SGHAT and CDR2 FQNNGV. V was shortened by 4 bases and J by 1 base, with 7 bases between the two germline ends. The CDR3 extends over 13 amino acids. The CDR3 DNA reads TGTGCCAGCAGCTACCAGATTAACTATGGCTACACCTTC. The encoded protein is CASSYQINYGYTF.

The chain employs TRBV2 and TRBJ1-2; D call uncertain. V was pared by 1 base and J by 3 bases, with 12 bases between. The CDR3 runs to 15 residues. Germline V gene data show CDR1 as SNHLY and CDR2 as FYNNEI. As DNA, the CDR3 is TGTGCCAGCAGTGAAGACGCGGGATGGGACTATGGCTACACCTTC. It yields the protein CASSEDAGWDYGYTF.

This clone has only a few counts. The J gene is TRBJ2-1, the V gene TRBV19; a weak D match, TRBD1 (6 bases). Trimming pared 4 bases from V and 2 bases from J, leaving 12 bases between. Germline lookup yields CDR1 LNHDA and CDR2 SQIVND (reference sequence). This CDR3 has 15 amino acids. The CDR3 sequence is CASSTRGGAYNEQFF. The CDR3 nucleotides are TGTGCCAGTAGTACTCGTGGGGGCGCCTACAATGAGCAGTTCTTC.